Sequencing of this TCR beta chain was carried out in a study of cytomegalovirus exposure and HLA in healthy donors. The study, taken as a whole, reports: Near-uniform donor sequencing depth was presumed by presence/absence analyses. The listing of fewer than 200 TCR beta chains classed them as cytomegalovirus-associated.

A multiplex PCR was run with 60 Vbeta primers and 13 Jbeta primers. Clones were sequenced by immunoSEQ multiplex PCR, and TCRdb holds only the in-frame ones, with some missing. The table lists approximately 160,000 clones, about four fifths of them singletons. V lost 4 bases to trimming and J lost 1 base, with 10 bases between them. The CDR3 is 13 residues long. Germline assignment: CDR1 GTSNPN and CDR2 SVGIG (reference sequence). Donors were nominally healthy when sampled, though unrecorded immune exposures were likely. On this clone itself: Its antigen is still unknown.

This sequence was found in a man aged 25 to 40 in good health and CMV-seropositive. V usage is TRBV30 and J usage is TRBJ2-5, with D perhaps TRBD1 (5 bases). What was sequenced was PBMCs. CDR3 DNA sequence: TGTGCCTGGACTATTGACAGCCAAGAGACCCAGTACTTC. It yields the protein CAWTIDSQETQYF.